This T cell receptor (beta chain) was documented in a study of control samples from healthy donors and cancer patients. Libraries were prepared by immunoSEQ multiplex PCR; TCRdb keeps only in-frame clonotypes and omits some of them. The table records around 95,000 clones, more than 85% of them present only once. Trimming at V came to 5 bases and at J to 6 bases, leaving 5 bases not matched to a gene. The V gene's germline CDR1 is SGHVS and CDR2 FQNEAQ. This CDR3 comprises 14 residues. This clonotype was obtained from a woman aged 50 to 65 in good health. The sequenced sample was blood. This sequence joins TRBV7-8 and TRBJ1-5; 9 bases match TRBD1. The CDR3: CASSTTGGGQPQHF. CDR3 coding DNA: TGTGCCAGCAGCACTACAGGGGGCGGTCAGCCCCAGCATTTT.